This TCR beta chain was captured by sequencing in a study of blood T cell repertoires in COVID-19. This CDR3 has 11 residues. The V and J ends lost 0 bases and 9 bases respectively, with 7 bases between them. Germline CDR1 reads SGHRS; CDR2 reads YFSETQ. Using immunoSEQ multiplex PCR, the repertoire was profiled, and TCRdb retains in-frame clones only, with some absent. This sample yields 200,000 or so clones, of which over 75% are seen a single time; roughly 7.1% belongs to the top ten. This chain links TRBV5-1 with TRBJ2-7; D unclear. This TCR was recovered from a young man in a cohort exposed to, infected with or recovered from COVID-19 (not recorded which). The sequencing input was PBMCs or T cells enriched from blood (not recorded which). For the CDR3, the DNA is TGCGCCAGCAGCTTGGGAGAAAGGCAGTACTTC. Translating it yields CASSLGERQYF.